Here is one TCR beta chain with its context. Its antigen is not identified. Generated by immunoSEQ multiplex PCR, the TCRdb table keeps only in-frame clones and is missing some. Of 95,000 to 100,000 clones in the sample, around 85% were seen once. The data were taken from a study of identifying expanded T cells in peripheral blood. Regarding the study as a whole: Technical replicates showed around 1.3 changed clones; two weeks about 16.4; four weeks 19.

This CDR3 contains 15 residues. The germline V and J ends were trimmed by 8 bases and 6 bases, with 20 bases remaining between them. Germline loops: CDR1 SEHNR, CDR2 FQNEAQ (reference sequence). This TCR was recovered from a person between 18 and 75 years old in good health. This chain joins TRBV7-9 and TRBJ2-4; D might be TRBD1 or TRBD2, each matching 6 bases. The sample comprised blood. The CDR3: CASSPGDGGVNIQYF. The CDR3 DNA follows: TGTGCCAGCTCCCCGGGGGACGGGGGCGTAAACATTCAGTACTTC.